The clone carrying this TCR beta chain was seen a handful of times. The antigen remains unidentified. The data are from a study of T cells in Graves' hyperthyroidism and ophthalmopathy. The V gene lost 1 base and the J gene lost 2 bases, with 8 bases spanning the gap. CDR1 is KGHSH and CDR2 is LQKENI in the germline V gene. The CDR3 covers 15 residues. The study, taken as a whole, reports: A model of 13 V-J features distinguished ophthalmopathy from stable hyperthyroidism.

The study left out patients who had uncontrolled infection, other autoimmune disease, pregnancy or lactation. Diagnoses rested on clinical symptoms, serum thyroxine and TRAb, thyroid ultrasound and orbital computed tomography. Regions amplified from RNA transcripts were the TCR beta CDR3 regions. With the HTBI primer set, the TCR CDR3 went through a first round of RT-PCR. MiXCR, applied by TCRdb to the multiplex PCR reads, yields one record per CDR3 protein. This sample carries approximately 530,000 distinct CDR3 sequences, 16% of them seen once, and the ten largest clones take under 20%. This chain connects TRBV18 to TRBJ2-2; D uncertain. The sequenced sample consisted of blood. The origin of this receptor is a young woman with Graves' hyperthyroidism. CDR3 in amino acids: CASSPLQLNTGELFF. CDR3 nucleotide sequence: TGTGCCAGCTCACCACTACAGCTAAACACCGGGGAGCTGTTTTTT.